This TCR beta chain came from a study of blood T cell repertoires in COVID-19 (dated by TCRdb to the early 2020s). In terms of the full investigation: The collaborator samples originated in the United States, Italy and Spain and spanned the acute and convalescent phases of COVID-19. The prospective study material was composed of cDNA or gDNA derived from T cells, B-cell-depleted T cells, or PBMCs. The dataset comprised deeply sampled blood TCRbeta repertoires from subjects exposed to, actively infected with, or recovered from COVID-19. The repertoires were released in a freely available public database intended as a resource for research on the immune response to SARS-CoV-2. Samples came from the ongoing ImmuneRACE study (first 160 participants) plus 1,254 subjects from 6 global collaborators. The sample metadata nearly always contained a de-identified subject ID, COVID-19 status, age in years and sex. Where available, HLA class I and class II types were taken from metadata supplied by the sample provider and were not determined by assay-based typing.

Only one count was recorded for this clone. Its target antigen remains unknown. No base qualities exist here, and no much larger clone lies one base off it. The investigation overall reported the following: The quantity of clinical and demographic metadata differed by source and by participant and was supplied without curation.

TCRbeta CDR3 regions were amplified from genomic DNA by means of the immunoSEQ Assay, a bias-controlled multiplex PCR. As for how the authors treated the data: Nucleated cell counts per sample were estimated from amplification of reference gene primers within the assay. To quantify the absolute abundance of each unique TCRbeta CDR3 rearrangement, sequence reads were collapsed and filtered. For each sample, productive Simpson clonality was calculated by taking the square root of Simpson's diversity index across productive rearrangements. Drawn from immuneACCESS, this table holds only the in-frame rearrangements with V and J called that TCRdb kept. Clones are partly lost; checked studies trace under half to an unresolved V gene and leave the rest unexplained. V and J calls and clone size come straight from that table; D and trimming were deduced from the DNA. Recorded for this sample are roughly 66,000 clones; about 90% of them occurred a single time. The ten largest clones capture less than 9.5% of the sample.

The germline V gene specifies MNHEY as CDR1 and SVGEGT as CDR2. The CDR3, cysteine through phenylalanine, is 16 amino acids long. Solely the CDR3 DNA is kept, with 48 bases framed from the first base. V gives up 4 bases and J gives up 4 bases, and the segment between their germline ends measures 17 bases. The collaborating institutions used their own protocols to collect whole blood in K2EDTA tubes. For TCRbeta analysis, collaborators shipped samples as frozen whole blood, isolated PBMCs, or DNA extracted from either of those sample types. The chain was built from TRBV6-2 or TRBV6-3 and TRBJ2-1, and TRBD2 may be the D gene, going by 6 matching bases. The sample was peripheral blood. The sequence was obtained from a human donor in a cohort sampled during active COVID-19. The CDR3: CASSLGALASYNEQFF. The nucleotides are TGTGCCAGCAGTTTAGGAGCCCTAGCGTCTTACAATGAGCAGTTCTTC.